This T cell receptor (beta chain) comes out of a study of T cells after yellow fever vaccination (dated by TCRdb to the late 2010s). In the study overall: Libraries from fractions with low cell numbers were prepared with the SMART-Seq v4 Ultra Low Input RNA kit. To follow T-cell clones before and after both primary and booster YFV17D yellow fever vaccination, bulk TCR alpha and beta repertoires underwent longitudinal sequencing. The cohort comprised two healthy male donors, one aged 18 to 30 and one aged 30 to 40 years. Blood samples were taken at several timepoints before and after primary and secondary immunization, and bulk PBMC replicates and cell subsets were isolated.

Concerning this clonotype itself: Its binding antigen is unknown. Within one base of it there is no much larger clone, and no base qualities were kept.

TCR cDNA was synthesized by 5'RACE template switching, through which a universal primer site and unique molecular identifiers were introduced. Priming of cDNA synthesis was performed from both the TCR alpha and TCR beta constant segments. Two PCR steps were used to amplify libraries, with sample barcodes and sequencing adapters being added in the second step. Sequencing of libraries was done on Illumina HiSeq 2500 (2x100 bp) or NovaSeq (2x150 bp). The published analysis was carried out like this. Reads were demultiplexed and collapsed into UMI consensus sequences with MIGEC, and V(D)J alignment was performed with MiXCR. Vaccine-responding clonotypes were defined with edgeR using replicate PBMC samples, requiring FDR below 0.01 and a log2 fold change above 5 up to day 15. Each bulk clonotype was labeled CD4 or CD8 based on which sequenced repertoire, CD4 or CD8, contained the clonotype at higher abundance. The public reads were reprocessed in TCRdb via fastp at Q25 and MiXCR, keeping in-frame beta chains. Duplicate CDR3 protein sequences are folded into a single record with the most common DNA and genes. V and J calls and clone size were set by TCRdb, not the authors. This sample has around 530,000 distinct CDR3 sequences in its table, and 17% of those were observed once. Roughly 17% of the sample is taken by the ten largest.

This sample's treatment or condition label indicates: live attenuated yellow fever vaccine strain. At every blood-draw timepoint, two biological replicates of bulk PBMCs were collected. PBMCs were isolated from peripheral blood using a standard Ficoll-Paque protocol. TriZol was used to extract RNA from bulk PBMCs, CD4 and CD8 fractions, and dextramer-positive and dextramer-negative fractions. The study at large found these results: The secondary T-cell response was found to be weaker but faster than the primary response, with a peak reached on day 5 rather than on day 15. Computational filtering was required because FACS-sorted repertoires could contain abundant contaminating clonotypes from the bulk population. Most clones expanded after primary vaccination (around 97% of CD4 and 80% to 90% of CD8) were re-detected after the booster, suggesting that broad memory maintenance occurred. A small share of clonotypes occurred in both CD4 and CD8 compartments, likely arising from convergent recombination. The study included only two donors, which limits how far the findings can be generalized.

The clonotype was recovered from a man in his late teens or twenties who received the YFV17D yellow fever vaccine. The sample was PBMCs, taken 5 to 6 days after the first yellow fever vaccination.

The DNA sequence is TGCGCCAGCAGCGGGGACAGCGGAGAGATTTCACCCCTCCACTTT. It translates as CASSGDSGEISPLHF. The V gene is TRBV5-1 and the J gene is TRBJ1-6; 7 junctional bases match TRBD1. Per the germline V gene, SGHRS is the CDR1 and YFSETQ is the CDR2. The CDR3 measures 15 amino acids from cysteine to phenylalanine. The kept DNA is CDR3 alone, 45 bases in frame from the first base. V has 4 bases trimmed and J has 9 bases trimmed; junction bases matching no gene number 10.